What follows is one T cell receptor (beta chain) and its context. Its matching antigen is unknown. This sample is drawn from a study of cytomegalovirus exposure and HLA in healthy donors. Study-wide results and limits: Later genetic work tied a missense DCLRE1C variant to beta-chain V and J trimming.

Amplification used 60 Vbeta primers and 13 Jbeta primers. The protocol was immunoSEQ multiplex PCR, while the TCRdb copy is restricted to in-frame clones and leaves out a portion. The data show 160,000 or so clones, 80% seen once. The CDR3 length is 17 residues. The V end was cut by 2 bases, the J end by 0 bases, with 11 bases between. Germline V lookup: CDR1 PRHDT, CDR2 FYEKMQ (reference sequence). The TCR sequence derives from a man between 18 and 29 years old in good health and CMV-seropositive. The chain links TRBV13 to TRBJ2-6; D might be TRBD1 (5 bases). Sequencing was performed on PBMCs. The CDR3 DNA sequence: TGTGCCAGCAGCTTAAGGCAGGGAAGCTCTGGGGCCAACGTCCTGACTTTC. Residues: CASSLRQGSSGANVLTF.